Sequencing of this T cell receptor (beta chain) was carried out in a study of blood T cell repertoires in COVID-19. Study context: Italy, Spain and the United States were the sources of the convalescent and acute COVID-19 samples. Sources were T cells, B-cell-depleted T cells, or PBMCs; the material itself was cDNA or gDNA.

Authors' analysis steps: Cell counts per sample came from amplifying reference gene primers. Method: immunoSEQ multiplex PCR; TCRdb's copy keeps in-frame clones and lacks some. V, J and clone size were drawn from that table, and D and trimming were deduced from the DNA. The sample shows around 78,000 clones, approximately 86% of them seen only once. The CDR3 is 15 residues long. With 3 bases clipped from V and 4 bases from J, the junction kept 4 bases outside the gene matches. The germline gives CDR1 MNHEY, CDR2 SVGAGI. This clonotype was sampled from a woman aged 55-69 years with acute or convalescent COVID-19. This chain uses TRBV6-5 with TRBJ2-1; 9 bases agree with TRBD1. Specimen: peripheral blood. CDR3 sequence reads: CASSYAGTGYNEQFF. The CDR3 coding sequence is TGTGCCAGCAGTTATGCCGGGACAGGGTACAATGAGCAGTTCTTC.